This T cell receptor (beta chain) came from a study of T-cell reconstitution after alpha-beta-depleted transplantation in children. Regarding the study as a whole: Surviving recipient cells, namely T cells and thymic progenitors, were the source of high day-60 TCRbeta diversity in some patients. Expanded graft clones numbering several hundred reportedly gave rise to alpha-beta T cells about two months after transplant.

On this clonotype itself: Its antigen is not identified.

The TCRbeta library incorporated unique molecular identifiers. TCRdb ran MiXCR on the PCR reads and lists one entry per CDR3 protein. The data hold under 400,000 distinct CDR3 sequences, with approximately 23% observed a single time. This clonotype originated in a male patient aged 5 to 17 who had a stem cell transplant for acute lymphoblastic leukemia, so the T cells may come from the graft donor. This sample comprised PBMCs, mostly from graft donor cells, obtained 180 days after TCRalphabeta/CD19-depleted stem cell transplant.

Here the CDR3 DNA reads TGCAGTGCTCTGCTGGGCCCGACGGATACGCAGTATTTT. It codes for CSALLGPTDTQYF. The genes are TRBV20-1 and TRBJ2-3; D is uncertain. Germline CDR1 reads DFQATT; CDR2 reads SNEGSKA (reference sequence). V lost 5 bases and J 6 bases, leaving 15 bases between the germline ends. The CDR3 has 13 amino acids.